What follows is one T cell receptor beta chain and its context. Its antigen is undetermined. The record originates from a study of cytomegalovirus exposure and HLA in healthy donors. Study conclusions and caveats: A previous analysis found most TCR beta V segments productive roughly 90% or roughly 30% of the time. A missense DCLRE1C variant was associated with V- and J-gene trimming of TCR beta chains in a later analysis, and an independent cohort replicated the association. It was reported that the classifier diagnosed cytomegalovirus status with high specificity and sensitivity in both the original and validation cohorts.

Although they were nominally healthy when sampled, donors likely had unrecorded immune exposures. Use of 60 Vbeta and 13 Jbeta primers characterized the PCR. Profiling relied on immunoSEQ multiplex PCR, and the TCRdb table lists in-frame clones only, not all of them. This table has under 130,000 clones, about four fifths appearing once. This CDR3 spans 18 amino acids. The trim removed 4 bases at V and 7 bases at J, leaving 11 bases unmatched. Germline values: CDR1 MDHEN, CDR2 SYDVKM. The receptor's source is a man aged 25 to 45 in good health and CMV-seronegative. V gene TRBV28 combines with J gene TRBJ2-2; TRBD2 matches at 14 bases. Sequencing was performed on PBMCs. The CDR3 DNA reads TGTGCCAGCAGTTCCCCGGGACTAGCGGGAGAGTTTAACGGGGAGCTGTTTTTT. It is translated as CASSSPGLAGEFNGELFF. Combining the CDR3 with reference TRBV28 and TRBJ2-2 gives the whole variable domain DVKVTQSSRYLVKRTGEKVFLECVQDMDHENMFWYRQDPGLGLRLIYFSYDVKMKEKGDIPEGYSVSREKKERFSLILESASTNQTSMYLCASSSPGLAGEFNGELFFGEGSRLTVL.